A single sample gave rise to the 32 T cell receptor beta chains below, sequenced in a study of T cells in Graves' hyperthyroidism and ophthalmopathy. Amplified TCR beta CDR3 regions derived from RNA transcripts. TCR CDR3 underwent first-round RT-PCR with the HTBI primer set. TCRdb reprocessed the multiplex PCR reads with MiXCR, giving one entry per CDR3 protein. The data hold about 560,000 distinct CDR3 sequences, with around a sixth observed a single time. Sequenced material: blood. The receptors were sampled from a woman in her 30s with Graves' hyperthyroidism.

The table lists this clonotype with many counts. This chain joins TRBV6-1 and TRBJ1-1, with TRBD1 matching over 7 bases. The CDR3 runs to 15 residues. Unmatched junction bases numbered 9, after V lost 3 bases and J lost 5 bases. Germline CDR1 MNHNS, CDR2 SASEGT. DNA for the CDR3: TGTGCCAGCAGTGATCAACAGGGGAGGTGGACTGAAGCTTTCTTT. Protein sequence: CASSDQQGRWTEAFF.

This clonotype was detected only once. This may come from a read error, since a much larger clone is one base off. The chain is built from TRBV12-3 or TRBV12-4 and TRBJ1-6, with a weak D call TRBD1 (5 bases). The CDR3 sequence is 14 residues long. CDR3 residues: CTSTTTGDNSPLHF. CDR3 sequence (DNA): TGTACCAGCACCACCACAGGAGATAATTCACCCCTCCACTTT.

This clonotype was seen at least ten times. The gene calls are TRBV30 and TRBJ2-3; 8 bases are a match to TRBD2. The CDR3 runs 16 residues. The V gene end was trimmed by 0 bases and the J gene end by 3 bases; junction bases not matched to a gene: 8. The germline CDR1 and CDR2 sequences are GTSNPN and SVGIG (reference sequence). The CDR3 sequence: CAWSVPSGSGTDTQYF. The CDR3 nucleotides read TGTGCCTGGAGTGTACCGAGCGGGAGTGGAACAGATACGCAGTATTTT.

On this clonotype itself: This may come from a read error, since a much larger clone is one base off. The chain has TRBV20-1 and TRBJ2-6; TRBD1 agrees at 8 bases. Trimming removed 0 bases from V and 2 bases from J; junction bases left unmatched: 12. The CDR3 is 19 amino acids. CDR1 is DFQATT, CDR2 SNEGSKA, per germline (reference sequence). The DNA of the CDR3 is TGCAGTGCTAGAGATCCGCTTGACAGGGGAGAGGCTGGGGCCAACGTCCTGACTTTC. Protein: CSARDPLDRGEAGANVLTF.

This clonotype was seen ten or more times. The V call is TRBV30, the J call TRBJ1-5; D not certain. The CDR3 runs 14 residues. Germline values: CDR1 GTSNPN, CDR2 SVGIG (reference sequence). The ends were cut back, 1 base at V and 6 bases at J, with 13 bases in the middle. The DNA for the CDR3 is TGTGCCTGGAGTGGGGCCGGGGATGGTCAGCCCCAGCATTTT. It encodes CAWSGAGDGQPQHF.

This clonotype appeared many times. The chain's CDR3 is CASSLNRDSHGYTF. CDR3 nucleotide sequence: TGTGCCAGCTCACTGAACCGGGACAGCCATGGCTACACCTTC. This chain links TRBV18 with TRBJ1-2; 7 bases line up with TRBD1. Germline CDR1 is KGHSH and CDR2 is LQKENI. With 4 bases clipped from V and 6 bases from J, the junction kept 8 bases outside the gene matches. The CDR3 has 14 residues.

This clonotype was found many times. The chain links TRBV20-1 to TRBJ2-5, with a weak D call TRBD1 (6 bases). The germline V gene encodes CDR1 DFQATT and CDR2 SNEGSKA (reference sequence). This CDR3 contains 13 residues. V was pared by 6 bases and J by 5 bases, with 16 bases between. The CDR3 is CSAMKGVRETQYF. The DNA for the CDR3 is TGCAGTGCGATGAAGGGGGTGCGGGAGACCCAGTACTTC.

This clonotype was found many times. The chain is built from TRBV27 and TRBJ2-7, with 7 bases aligning to TRBD2. The CDR3 has 14 residues. The V and J ends lost 0 bases and 5 bases, in that order; junction bases with no gene match: 4. The V gene's germline CDR1 is MNHEY and CDR2 SMNVEV (reference sequence). The CDR3, as DNA: TGTGCCAGCAGTTTATCGGGGGGGAGCCACGAGCAGTACTTC. Translation gives CASSLSGGSHEQYF.

The chain carries TRBV7-9 and TRBJ2-1; D remains ambiguous. V lost 4 bases and J lost 0, with 13 bases in between. Germline-derived CDR1 and CDR2 are SEHNR and FQNEAQ (reference sequence). The CDR3 length is 16 residues. CDR3 loop: CASSSPSVSSYNEQFF. CDR3 DNA sequence: TGTGCCAGCAGCTCCCCGAGCGTGAGCTCCTACAATGAGCAGTTCTTC.

In this sample, this clonotype turned up a few times. This chain connects TRBV18 to TRBJ2-3, with unresolved D. Trimming cost V 6 bases and J 0 bases, with 16 bases left between them. Germline-derived CDR1 and CDR2 are KGHSH and LQKENI. The CDR3 loop spans 16 amino acids. The CDR3 loop reads CASSSNADGSTDTQYF. Written as DNA, the CDR3 is TGTGCCAGCTCGTCTAATGCGGACGGGAGCACAGATACGCAGTATTTT.

This clonotype has only a few counts. The rearrangement joins TRBV20-1 to TRBJ2-1; the match to TRBD2 covers 11 bases. Germline V gene lookup returns CDR1 DFQATT and CDR2 SNEGSKA (reference sequence). The CDR3 is 14 amino acids. Trimming took 5 bases from V and 6 from J; bases not matched to a gene: 6. As DNA, the CDR3 is TGCAGTGCTCCTACTAGCGGGAGTGGCAATGAGCAGTTCTTC. It codes for CSAPTSGSGNEQFF.

This clonotype was recorded at least ten times. This sequence joins TRBV5-6 and TRBJ2-3; D assignment may be TRBD1 or TRBD2 (6 bases each). The CDR3 has 17 amino acids. Germline V lookup: CDR1 SGHDT, CDR2 YYEEEE. V gave up 0 bases and J gave up 4 bases, with 18 bases separating them. The CDR3 sequence is CASSLGGPGVLADTQYF. CDR3 nucleotides: TGTGCCAGCAGCTTGGGGGGGCCGGGAGTATTGGCAGATACGCAGTATTTT.

This clonotype was seen repeatedly, ten times or more. V usage is TRBV20-1 and J usage is TRBJ2-1; a possible D gene is TRBD2 (5 bases). Germline CDR1 is DFQATT and CDR2 is SNEGSKA (reference sequence). The CDR3 sequence is 15 residues long. Deletions cut 1 base from V and 8 bases from J, with 18 bases between. The CDR3 sequence: CSARVGLARIDEQFF. The CDR3 DNA is TGCAGTGCTAGAGTCGGGCTAGCCAGAATCGATGAGCAGTTCTTC.

Note on this clonotype: Possible read error: a much larger clone is one base away. The rearrangement uses TRBV27 and TRBJ2-1, with 7 bases fitting TRBD2. The CDR3 covers 15 residues. Germline V gene sequence: CDR1 MNHEY, CDR2 SMNVEV (reference sequence). For the CDR3, the DNA is TGTGCCAGCAGTTCCTCAGCGGGAAAATACAATGAGCAGCTCTTC. This gives the protein CASSSSAGKYNEQLF.

A few counts support this clonotype. The chain employs TRBV10-2 and TRBJ2-3, with a possible D match to TRBD2 (6 bases). V was shortened by 8 bases and J by 6 bases, with 18 bases between the two germline ends. The CDR3 consists of 14 residues. Germline assignment: CDR1 WSHSY and CDR2 SAAADI. The CDR3 here is CASRAGPPSDTQYF. The CDR3 DNA sequence: TGCGCCAGCCGGGCGGGACCCCCGAGCGATACGCAGTATTTT.

This clonotype was seen repeatedly, ten times or more. This sequence joins TRBV3-1 and TRBJ2-7; a weak D match, TRBD2 (5 bases). Trimming removed 5 bases from V and 4 bases from J, with 12 bases in between. Germline lookup yields CDR1 LGHDT and CDR2 YNNKEL (reference sequence). CDR3 size: 13 residues. The CDR3 DNA follows: TGTGCCAGCAGCTCACGAGGGATTTACGAGCAGTACTTC. Amino acids: CASSSRGIYEQYF.

There are many counts of this clonotype. This chain links TRBV3-1 with TRBJ2-3, with D unresolved. The CDR3 runs to 14 residues. Trimming removed 1 base from V and 5 bases from J, with 10 bases in between. Germline V gene data show CDR1 as LGHDT and CDR2 as YNNKEL (reference sequence). The DNA for the CDR3 is TGTGCCAGCAGCCAAGGCCCCACCGGAGATACGCAGTATTTT. As protein: CASSQGPTGDTQYF.

This clonotype was detected once. Sequence at one end of the junction differs from germline and may be a read error. The chain links TRBV5-1 to TRBJ2-3; D may be TRBD1 (6 bases). This CDR3 contains 14 residues. Germline V gene data show CDR1 as SGHRS and CDR2 as YFSETQ. CDR3 DNA sequence: TGCGCCAGCAGCCTACAGGGCCCCACAGATGCGCAGTATTTT. Amino acids: CASSLQGPTDAQYF. The whole variable domain, remainder taken from reference TRBV5-1 and TRBJ2-3, is KAGVTQTPRYLIKTRGQQVTLSCSPISGHRSVSWYQQTPGQGLQFLFEYFSETQRNKGNFPGRFSGRQFSNSRSEMNVSTLELGDSALYLCASSLQGPTDAQYFGPGTRLTVL.

This clonotype came up a few times. The chain recombines TRBV20-1 with TRBJ2-3; no reliable D call. Trimming cost V 0 bases and J 4 bases, with 11 bases left between them. The V gene's germline CDR1 is DFQATT and CDR2 SNEGSKA (reference sequence). The CDR3 covers 14 residues. The DNA for the CDR3 is TGCAGTGCTAGAGACTTCGGTGGTGCAGATACGCAGTATTTT. Amino acids: CSARDFGGADTQYF.

This clonotype has at least ten counts. V usage is TRBV11-2 and J usage is TRBJ1-1; tentatively, D is TRBD1 (5 bases). The CDR3 runs 15 residues. The V and J ends lost 4 bases and 4 bases respectively, with 16 bases between them. Germline CDR1 and CDR2: SGHAT and FQNNGV. Here the CDR3 reads CASSSIRGTGTEAFF. The CDR3, as DNA: TGTGCCAGCAGCTCAATCCGAGGGACCGGCACTGAAGCTTTCTTT.

This clonotype was detected only a few times. This sequence joins TRBV20-1 and TRBJ2-5, with TRBD2 matching over 8 bases. Germline CDR1 reads DFQATT; CDR2 reads SNEGSKA (reference sequence). After removal of 3 bases from V and 4 bases from J, the junction contained 10 bases not matched to a gene. The CDR3 spans 15 residues. The CDR3 region has the DNA TGCAGTGCTAGTTTTCCTCTAGCGGGTATAGAGACCCAGTACTTC. Translating it yields CSASFPLAGIETQYF.

This clonotype was seen only a few times. This sequence joins TRBV18 and TRBJ1-3; D may be TRBD1 (5 bases). The length of the CDR3 is 16 residues. Germline values: CDR1 KGHSH, CDR2 LQKENI. V was shortened by 3 bases and J by 2 bases, with 14 bases between the two germline ends. The chain's CDR3 is CASSPSTQGTGNTIYF. CDR3 DNA: TGTGCCAGCTCACCTTCAACCCAGGGAACTGGAAACACCATATATTTT.

This clonotype was counted ten times or more. The chain is built from TRBV2 and TRBJ1-2; 8 nucleotides line up with TRBD1. The germline V gene has CDR1 SNHLY and CDR2 FYNNEI. V lost 3 bases to trimming and J lost 5 bases; unmatched junction nucleotides: 5. This CDR3 has 14 residues. The CDR3 nucleotides read TGTGCCAGCAGTGAGATACGACAGGGGTATGGCTACACCTTC. It yields the protein CASSEIRQGYGYTF.

This clonotype was counted a single time. This likely comes from a read error, as the CDR3 has no conserved phenylalanine or tryptophan at its end. The gene calls are TRBV13 and TRBJ2-7; 9 bases map to TRBD2. The CDR3 extends over 14 amino acids. Looked up from germline, CDR1 is PRHDT and CDR2 is FYEKMQ (reference sequence). V shed 6 bases and J 3 bases; nucleotides not matched to a gene: 6. CDR3 bases: TGTGCCAGCAGTTTGACTAGCGGTGACTACGAGCAGTACTAC. Translation: CASSLTSGDYEQYY.

The chain carries TRBV12-3 or TRBV12-4 and TRBJ2-2; 8 nucleotides agree with TRBD1. CDR3 length: 13 amino acids. V shed 6 bases, J shed 6 bases, and the junction held 3 bases outside the gene matches. In nucleotides, the CDR3 is TGTGCCAGCAGCGAACAGGGGGCCGGGGAGCTGTTTTTT. Translation gives CASSEQGAGELFF.

This clonotype appeared a few times. This may be a read error, as it is one base from a much larger clone. The chain joins TRBV5-8 to TRBJ1-1, with D unclear. V was pared by 2 bases and J by 0 bases, with 5 bases between. The CDR3 is 13 amino acids. Germline V gene data show CDR1 as SGHTS and CDR2 as YDEGEE. CDR3 in amino acids: CASSFDMNTEAFF. The CDR3, as DNA: TGTGCCAGCAGCTTTGACATGAACACTGAAGCTTTCTTT.

This clonotype was seen ten or more times. The chain combines TRBV7-9 with TRBJ2-7; the match to TRBD2 covers 7 bases. Trimming cost V 0 bases and J 2 bases; bases outside gene matches: 7. The CDR3 length is 16 residues. From germline, CDR1 is SEHNR and CDR2 FQNEAQ (reference sequence). The CDR3 reads CASSLAGGKKAYEQYF. Here the CDR3 DNA reads TGTGCCAGCAGCTTAGCCGGGGGGAAGAAAGCCTACGAGCAGTACTTC.

The J gene is TRBJ2-3, the V gene TRBV10-1; TRBD2 matches at 11 bases. The CDR3 covers 15 residues. Germline V CDR1 and CDR2: WNHNN, SYGVQD (reference sequence). With V trimmed by 2 bases and J by 7 bases, 5 bases remained unmatched. CDR3 bases: TGCGCCAGCAGTGAGATGACTAGCGGGGACAATACGCAGTATTTT. As protein: CASSEMTSGDNTQYF.

This chain uses TRBV7-6 with TRBJ1-4; D is possibly TRBD1 (6 bases). V lost 5 bases to trimming and J lost 7 bases, with 20 bases between them. The CDR3 totals 16 residues. Germline V gene sequence: CDR1 SGHVS, CDR2 FNYEAQ. Here the CDR3 DNA reads TGTGCCAGCAGCGTACGAGGGGGAGTCACGACTGAAAAACTGTTTTTT. It yields the protein CASSVRGGVTTEKLFF. Using reference TRBV7-6 and TRBJ1-4 for the parts outside the CDR3, the full variable domain is GAGVSQSPRYKVTKRGQDVALRCDPISGHVSLYWYRQALGQGPEFLTYFNYEAQQDKSGLPNDRFSAERPEGSISTLTIQRTEQRDSAMYRCASSVRGGVTTEKLFFGSGTQLSVL.

This clonotype was observed a handful of times. CDR3 region: CASSYRGNAYEQYF. The CDR3 DNA follows: TGTGCCAGTAGTTACCGCGGGAACGCCTACGAGCAGTACTTC. The V gene is TRBV19, the J gene TRBJ2-7; TRBD2 might be the D (6 bases). The CDR3 runs to 14 residues. CDR1 LNHDA and CDR2 SQIVND come from the germline V gene (reference sequence). Trimming stripped 5 bases from V and 2 bases from J, with 13 bases between.

This clonotype was seen more than once but under ten times. The junction departs from the called germline gene at one end, perhaps through a read error. CDR3 in amino acids: CAGRTGTSYEQYF. For the CDR3, the DNA is TGTGCCGGCAGGACCGGGACATCCTACGAGCAGTACTTC. The V and J genes are TRBV2 and TRBJ2-7, with a tentative D call TRBD1 (6 bases). Germline CDR1 is SNHLY and CDR2 is FYNNEI. The CDR3 runs 13 residues.

The gene calls are TRBV29-1 and TRBJ1-3, with D possibly matching TRBD1 (5 bases). The CDR3 extends over 15 amino acids. The germline V gene encodes CDR1 SQVTM and CDR2 ANQGSEA. V lost 3 bases, J lost 0 bases, and 12 bases lay in between. The CDR3 reads CSVEGTGISGNTIYF. The DNA of the CDR3 is TGCAGCGTTGAGGGAACAGGTATCTCTGGAAACACCATATATTTT.